These 5 T cell receptor beta chains share one sample of origin, sequenced in a study of blood T cells in healthy people across ages. A second PCR, run for roughly 7 to 11 cycles, used a sample-barcoded 5' primer plus a J-beta primer mix. MiXCR, applied by TCRdb to the 5' RACE reads, yields one record per CDR3 protein. Seen here are about 800,000 distinct CDR3 sequences, approximately 25% observed once, and the top ten hold around 3.6%. These data also featured in a second study, about T cells of mothers and their children.

The sample consisted of blood. The source is a boy younger than 18 in good health.

This chain joins TRBV21-1 and TRBJ2-7; TRBD2, the table's D call, lacks a check against the DNA. TRBV21-1 is classified as a pseudogene. The CDR3 is 15 amino acids. CDR3 bases: TGTGCCAGCAGCCGGGAGGGACTAACCCCCTACGAGCAGTGCTTC. As protein: CASSREGLTPYEQCF.

The chain combines TRBV5-1 with TRBJ1-1; D remains unclear. The CDR3 is made up of 15 amino acids. Between the trimmed V and J ends, which lost 0 bases and 1 base, there was a span of 10 bases. Germline V CDR1 and CDR2: SGHRS, YFSETQ. The DNA of the CDR3 is TGCGCCAGCAGCTTGGAATGGAGGGAGAACACTGAAGCTTTCTTT. Its protein is CASSLEWRENTEAFF. Combining the CDR3 with reference TRBV5-1 and TRBJ1-1 gives the whole variable domain KAGVTQTPRYLIKTRGQQVTLSCSPISGHRSVSWYQQTPGQGLQFLFEYFSETQRNKGNFPGRFSGRQFSNSRSEMNVSTLELGDSALYLCASSLEWRENTEAFFGQGTRLTVV.

The chain uses TRBV28 and TRBJ2-5; D remains unclear. Per the germline V gene, CDR1 is MDHEN and CDR2 is SYDVKM. Trimming removed 3 bases from V and 6 bases from J, with 17 bases in between. This CDR3 has 15 residues. The CDR3 sequence is CASSLGSIPEKTQYF. CDR3 nucleotide sequence: TGTGCCAGCAGTTTGGGGTCGATTCCTGAGAAGACCCAGTACTTC. Together with reference TRBV28 and TRBJ2-5, the CDR3 gives the full variable domain: DVKVTQSSRYLVKRTGEKVFLECVQDMDHENMFWYRQDPGLGLRLIYFSYDVKMKEKGDIPEGYSVSREKKERFSLILESASTNQTSMYLCASSLGSIPEKTQYFGPGTRLLVL.

This clonotype turned up a few times. The J gene is TRBJ1-2, the V gene TRBV29-1, with D uncertain. The germline CDR1 and CDR2 sequences are SQVTM and ANQGSEA. The V end lost 3 bases, the J end lost 3 bases, and 8 bases lay between the germline ends. There are 12 residues in the CDR3. In DNA form, the CDR3 reads TGCAGCGTTGATGGGGTGGACTATGGCTACACCTTC. It yields the protein CSVDGVDYGYTF.

This clonotype was seen a few times. The rearrangement joins TRBV7-2 to TRBJ2-5; no clear D gene. Trimming took 2 bases from V and 5 from J, leaving 9 bases between them. Germline values: CDR1 SGHTA, CDR2 FQGNSA. The CDR3 covers 13 residues. The CDR3 DNA reads TGTGCCAGCAGCTTACCGCCGGCGGAGACCCAGTACTTC. This encodes CASSLPPAETQYF.